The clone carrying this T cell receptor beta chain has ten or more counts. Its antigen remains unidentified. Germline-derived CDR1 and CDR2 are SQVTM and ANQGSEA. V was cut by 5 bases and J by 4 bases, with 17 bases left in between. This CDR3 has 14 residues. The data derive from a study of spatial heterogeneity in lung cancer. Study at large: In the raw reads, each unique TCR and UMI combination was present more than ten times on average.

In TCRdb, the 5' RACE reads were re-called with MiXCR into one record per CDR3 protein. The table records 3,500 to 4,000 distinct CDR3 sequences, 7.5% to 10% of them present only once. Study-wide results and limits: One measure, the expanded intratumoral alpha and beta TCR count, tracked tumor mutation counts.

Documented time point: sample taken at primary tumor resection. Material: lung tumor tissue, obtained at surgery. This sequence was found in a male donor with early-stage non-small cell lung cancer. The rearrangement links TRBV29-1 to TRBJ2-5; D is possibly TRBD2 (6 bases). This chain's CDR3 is CSVSKGQAGETQYF. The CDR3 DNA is TGCAGCGTTTCTAAGGGGCAAGCGGGAGAGACCCAGTACTTC. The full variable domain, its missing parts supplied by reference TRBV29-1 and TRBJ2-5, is SAVISQKPSRDICQRGTSLTIQCQVDSQVTMMFWYRQQPGQSLTLIATANQGSEATYESGFVIDKFPISRPNLTFSTLTVSNMSPEDSSIYLCSVSKGQAGETQYFGPGTRLLVL.